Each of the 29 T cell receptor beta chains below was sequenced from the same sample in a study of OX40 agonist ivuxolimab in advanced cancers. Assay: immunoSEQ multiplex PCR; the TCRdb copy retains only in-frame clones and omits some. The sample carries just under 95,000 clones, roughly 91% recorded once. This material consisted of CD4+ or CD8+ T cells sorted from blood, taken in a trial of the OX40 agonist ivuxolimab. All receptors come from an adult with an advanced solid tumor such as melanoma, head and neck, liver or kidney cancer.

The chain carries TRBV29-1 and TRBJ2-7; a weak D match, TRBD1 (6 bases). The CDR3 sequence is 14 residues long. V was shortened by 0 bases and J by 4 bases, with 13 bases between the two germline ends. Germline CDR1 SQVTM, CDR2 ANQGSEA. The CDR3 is CSVEDRGQTYEQYF. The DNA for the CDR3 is TGCAGCGTTGAAGATCGGGGACAAACTTACGAGCAGTACTTC.

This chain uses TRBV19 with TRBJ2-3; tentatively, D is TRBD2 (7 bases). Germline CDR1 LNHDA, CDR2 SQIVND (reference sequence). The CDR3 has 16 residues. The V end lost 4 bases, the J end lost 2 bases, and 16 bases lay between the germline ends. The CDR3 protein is CASSTRGARITDTQYF. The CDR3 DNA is TGTGCCAGTAGTACTCGGGGGGCTCGCATCACAGATACGCAGTATTTT.

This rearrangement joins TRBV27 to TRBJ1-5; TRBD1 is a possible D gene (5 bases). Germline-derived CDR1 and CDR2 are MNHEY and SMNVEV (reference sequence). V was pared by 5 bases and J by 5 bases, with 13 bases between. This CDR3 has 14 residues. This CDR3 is CASSLGGIDQPQHF. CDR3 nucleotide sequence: TGTGCCAGCAGTCTGGGGGGGATTGATCAGCCCCAGCATTTT.

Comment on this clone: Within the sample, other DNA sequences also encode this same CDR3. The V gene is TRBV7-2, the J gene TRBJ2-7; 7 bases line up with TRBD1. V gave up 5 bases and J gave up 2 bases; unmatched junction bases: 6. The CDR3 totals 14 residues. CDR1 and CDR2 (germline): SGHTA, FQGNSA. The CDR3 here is CASSPRQGAYEQYF. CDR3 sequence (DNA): TGTGCCAGCAGCCCCCGACAGGGCGCCTACGAGCAGTACTTC.

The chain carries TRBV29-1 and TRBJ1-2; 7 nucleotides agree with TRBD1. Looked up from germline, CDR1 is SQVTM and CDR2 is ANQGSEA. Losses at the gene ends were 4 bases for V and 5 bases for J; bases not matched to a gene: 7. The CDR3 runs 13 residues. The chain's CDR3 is CSVASTGEYGYTF. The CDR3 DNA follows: TGCAGCGTTGCGTCAACAGGGGAGTATGGCTACACCTTC.

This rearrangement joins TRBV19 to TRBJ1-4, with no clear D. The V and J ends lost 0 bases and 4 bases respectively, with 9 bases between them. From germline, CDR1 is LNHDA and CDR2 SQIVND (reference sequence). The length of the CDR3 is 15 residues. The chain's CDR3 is CASSIERSGNEKLFF. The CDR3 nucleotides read TGTGCCAGTAGTATAGAAAGGTCTGGTAATGAAAAACTGTTTTTT.

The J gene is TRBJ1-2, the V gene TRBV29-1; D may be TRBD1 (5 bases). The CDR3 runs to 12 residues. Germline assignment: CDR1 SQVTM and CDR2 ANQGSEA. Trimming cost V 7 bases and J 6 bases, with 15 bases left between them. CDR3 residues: CSAVAGVNGYTF. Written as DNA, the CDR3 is TGCAGCGCAGTAGCGGGGGTCAATGGCTACACCTTC.

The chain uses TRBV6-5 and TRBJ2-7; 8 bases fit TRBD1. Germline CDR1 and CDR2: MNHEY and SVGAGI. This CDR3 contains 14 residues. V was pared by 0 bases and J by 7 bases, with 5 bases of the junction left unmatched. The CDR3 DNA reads TGTGCCAGCAGTTACTCCCGGGACAGGTGGGAGCAGTACTTC. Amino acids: CASSYSRDRWEQYF.

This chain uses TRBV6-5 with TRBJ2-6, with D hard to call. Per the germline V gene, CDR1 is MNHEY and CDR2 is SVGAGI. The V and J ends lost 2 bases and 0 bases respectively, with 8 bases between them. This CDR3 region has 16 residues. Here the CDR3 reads CASSYRAPSGANVLTF. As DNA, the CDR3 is TGTGCCAGCAGTTACCGGGCCCCCTCTGGGGCCAACGTCCTGACTTTC.

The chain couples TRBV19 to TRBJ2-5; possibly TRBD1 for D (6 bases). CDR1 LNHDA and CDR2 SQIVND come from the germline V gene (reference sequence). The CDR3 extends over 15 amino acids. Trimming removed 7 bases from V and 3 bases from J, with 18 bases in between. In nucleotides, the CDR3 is TGTGCCAGTACCGCACGGTCCAGGGGCGAAGAGACCCAGTACTTC. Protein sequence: CASTARSRGEETQYF.

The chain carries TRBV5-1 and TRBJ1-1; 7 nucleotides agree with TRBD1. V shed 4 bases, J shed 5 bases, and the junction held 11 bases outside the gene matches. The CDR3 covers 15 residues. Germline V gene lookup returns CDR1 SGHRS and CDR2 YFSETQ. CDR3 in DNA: TGCGCCAGCAGCCCTGACCAACAGGGGAGGACTGAAGCTTTCTTT. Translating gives CASSPDQQGRTEAFF.

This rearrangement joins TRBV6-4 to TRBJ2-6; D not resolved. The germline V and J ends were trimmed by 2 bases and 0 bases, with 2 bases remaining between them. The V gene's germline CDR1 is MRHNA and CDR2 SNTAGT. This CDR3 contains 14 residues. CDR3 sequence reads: CASSDRSGANVLTF. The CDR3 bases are TGTGCCAGCAGTGACCGCTCTGGGGCCAACGTCCTGACTTTC.

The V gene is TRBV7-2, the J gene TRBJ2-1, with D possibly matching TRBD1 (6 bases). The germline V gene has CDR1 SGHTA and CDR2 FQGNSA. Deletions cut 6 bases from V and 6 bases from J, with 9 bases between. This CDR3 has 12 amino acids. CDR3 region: CASREGGNEQFF. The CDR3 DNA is TGTGCCAGCAGGGAAGGGGGCAATGAGCAGTTCTTC.

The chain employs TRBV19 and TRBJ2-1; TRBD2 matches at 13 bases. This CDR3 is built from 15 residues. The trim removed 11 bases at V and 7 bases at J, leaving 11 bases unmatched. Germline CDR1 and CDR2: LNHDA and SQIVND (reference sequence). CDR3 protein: CAAEWGLAGRNEQFF. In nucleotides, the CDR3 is TGTGCCGCCGAGTGGGGACTAGCGGGGCGAAATGAGCAGTTCTTC. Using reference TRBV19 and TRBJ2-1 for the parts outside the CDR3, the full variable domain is DGGITQSPKYLFRKEGQNVTLSCEQNLNHDAMYWYRQDPGQGLRLIYYSQIVNDFQKGDIAEGYSVSREKKESFPLTVTSAQKNPTAFYLCAAEWGLAGRNEQFFGPGTRLTVL.

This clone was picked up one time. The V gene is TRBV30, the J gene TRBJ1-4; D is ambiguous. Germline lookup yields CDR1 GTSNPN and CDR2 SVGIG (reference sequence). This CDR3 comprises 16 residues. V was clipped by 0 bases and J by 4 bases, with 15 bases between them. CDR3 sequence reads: CAWSVLHAEVNEKLFF. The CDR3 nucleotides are TGTGCCTGGAGTGTACTGCATGCGGAGGTTAATGAAAAACTGTTTTTT.

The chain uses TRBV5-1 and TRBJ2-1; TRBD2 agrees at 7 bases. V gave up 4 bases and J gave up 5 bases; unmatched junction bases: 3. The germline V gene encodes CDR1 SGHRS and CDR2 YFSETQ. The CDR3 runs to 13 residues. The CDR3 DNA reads TGCGCCAGCAGCCCTGGGGGGGACAATGAGCAGTTCTTC. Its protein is CASSPGGDNEQFF.

The CDR3 loop reads CASSRAGQGEETQYF. The DNA of the CDR3 is TGTGCCAGCAGCCGAGCGGGGCAGGGAGAAGAGACCCAGTACTTC. The V gene is TRBV5-4, the J gene TRBJ2-5, with 7 bases matching TRBD2. V was pared by 4 bases and J by 3 bases, with 9 bases of the junction left unmatched. This CDR3 has 15 residues. Germline V gives CDR1 SGHNT, CDR2 YYREEE (reference sequence).

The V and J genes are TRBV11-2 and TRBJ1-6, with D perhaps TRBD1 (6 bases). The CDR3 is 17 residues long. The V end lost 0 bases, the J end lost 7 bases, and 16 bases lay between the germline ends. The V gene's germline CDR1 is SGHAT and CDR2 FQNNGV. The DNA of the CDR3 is TGTGCCAGCAGCTTAGAGTTAAGACAGGACTCCAATTCACCCCTCCACTTT. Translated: CASSLELRQDSNSPLHF.

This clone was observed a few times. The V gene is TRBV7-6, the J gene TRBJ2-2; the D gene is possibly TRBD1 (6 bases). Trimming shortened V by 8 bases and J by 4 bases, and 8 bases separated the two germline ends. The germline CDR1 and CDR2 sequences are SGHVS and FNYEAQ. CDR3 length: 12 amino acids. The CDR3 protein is CASGQITGELFF. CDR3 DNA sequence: TGTGCCAGCGGACAGATCACCGGGGAGCTGTTTTTT.

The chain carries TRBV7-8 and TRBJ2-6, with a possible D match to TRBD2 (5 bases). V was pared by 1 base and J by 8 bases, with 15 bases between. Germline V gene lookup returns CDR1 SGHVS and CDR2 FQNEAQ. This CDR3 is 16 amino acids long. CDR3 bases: TGTGCCAGCAGCTTAGTAACGTCGTCCGGGACCAACGTCCTGACTTTC. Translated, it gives CASSLVTSSGTNVLTF.

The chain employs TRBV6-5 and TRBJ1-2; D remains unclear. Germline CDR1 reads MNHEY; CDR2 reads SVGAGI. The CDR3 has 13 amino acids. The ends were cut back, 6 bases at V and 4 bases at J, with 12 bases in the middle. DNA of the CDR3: TGTGCCAGCAGACCCCCAGGACTCTATGGCTACACCTTC. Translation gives CASRPPGLYGYTF.

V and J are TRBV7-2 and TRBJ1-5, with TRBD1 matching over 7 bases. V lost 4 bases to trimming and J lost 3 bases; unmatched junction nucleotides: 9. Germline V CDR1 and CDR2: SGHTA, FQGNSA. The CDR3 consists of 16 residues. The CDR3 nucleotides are TGTGCCAGCAGCTCCACAGGGGCTGCCGTCAATCAGCCCCAGCATTTT. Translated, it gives CASSSTGAAVNQPQHF.

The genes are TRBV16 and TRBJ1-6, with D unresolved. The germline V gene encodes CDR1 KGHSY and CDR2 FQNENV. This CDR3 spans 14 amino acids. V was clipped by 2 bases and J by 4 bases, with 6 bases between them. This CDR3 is CASSQARYNSPLHF. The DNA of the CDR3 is TGTGCCAGCAGCCAAGCAAGGTATAATTCACCCCTCCACTTT.

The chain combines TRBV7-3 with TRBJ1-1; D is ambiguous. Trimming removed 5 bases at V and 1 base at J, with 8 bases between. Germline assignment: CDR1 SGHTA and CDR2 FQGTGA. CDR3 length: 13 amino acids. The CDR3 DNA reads TGTGCCAGCAGCAACACACCGAACACTGAAGCTTTCTTT. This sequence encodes CASSNTPNTEAFF.

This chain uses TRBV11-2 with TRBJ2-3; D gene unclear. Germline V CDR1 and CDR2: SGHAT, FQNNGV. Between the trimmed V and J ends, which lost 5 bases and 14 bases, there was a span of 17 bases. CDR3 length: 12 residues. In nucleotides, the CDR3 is TGTGCCAGCAGCGGCCTGGCGCAGAGGTTGTATTTT. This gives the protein CASSGLAQRLYF.

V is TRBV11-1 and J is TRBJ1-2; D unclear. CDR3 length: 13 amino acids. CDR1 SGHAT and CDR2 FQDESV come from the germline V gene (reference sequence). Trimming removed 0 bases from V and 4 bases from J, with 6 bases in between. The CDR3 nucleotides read TGTGCCAGCAGCTTAGCGATGGGCTATGGCTACACCTTC. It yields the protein CASSLAMGYGYTF.

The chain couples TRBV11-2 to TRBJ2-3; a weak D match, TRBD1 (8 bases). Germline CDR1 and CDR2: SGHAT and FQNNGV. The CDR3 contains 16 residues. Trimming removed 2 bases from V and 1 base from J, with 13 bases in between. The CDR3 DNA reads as TGTGCCAGCAGCTTAACAGGGGGGGGCCGCACAGATACGCAGTATTTT. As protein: CASSLTGGGRTDTQYF.

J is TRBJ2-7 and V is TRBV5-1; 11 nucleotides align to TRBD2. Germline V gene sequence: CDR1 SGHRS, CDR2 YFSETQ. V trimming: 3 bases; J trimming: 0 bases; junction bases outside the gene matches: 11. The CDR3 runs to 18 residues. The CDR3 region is CASSSTGTSGRSSYEQYF. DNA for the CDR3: TGCGCCAGCAGCTCAACCGGGACTAGCGGACGTTCCTCCTACGAGCAGTACTTC.

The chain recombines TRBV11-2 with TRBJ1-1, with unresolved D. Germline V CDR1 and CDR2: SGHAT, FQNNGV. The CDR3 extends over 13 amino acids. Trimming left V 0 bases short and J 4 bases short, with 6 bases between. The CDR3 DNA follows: TGTGCCAGCAGCTTAGAGGCGGGCACTGAAGCTTTCTTT. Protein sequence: CASSLEAGTEAFF.